This TCR beta chain came from a study of patients and donors after allogeneic stem cell transplantation. The CDR3 length is 15 residues. V was shortened by 7 bases and J by 0 bases, with 14 bases between the two germline ends. CDR1 is SNHLY, CDR2 FYNNEI, per germline. TCRdb independently ran MiXCR on the RT-PCR reads; one entry per CDR3 protein. The table lists 98,000 or so distinct CDR3 sequences, roughly 35% of them singletons, with 27% in the top ten. Material for sequencing was blood, either unsorted or a sorted T cell fraction (not recorded which). The chain combines TRBV2 with TRBJ2-3; D unclear. The receptor's source is a human donor who was either an allogeneic HSCT recipient or a stem cell or donor lymphocyte infusion donor (not recorded which). It is not recorded whose cells these are; they may come from a transplant donor. The CDR3 DNA is TGTGCCAGCAACGGACCCCCGGCTAGCACAGATACGCAGTATTTT. It codes for CASNGPPASTDTQYF.